This T cell receptor (beta chain) stems from a study of T-cell memory formation after mild COVID-19. Looking at the study overall: Across donors, TCR clusters were largely donor specific.

5'RACE with constant-segment primers built TCRalpha and TCRbeta cDNA libraries with UMIs. TCRdb processed the 5' RACE reads anew with MiXCR; each CDR3 protein has one entry. The sample records hundreds of thousands of distinct CDR3 sequences, roughly 25% being singletons. Study findings and constraints: Clones that shrank (day 15 to 85) were balanced CD4/CD8, whereas later expanders leaned CD4+. Unconfirmed was the SARS-CoV-2 specificity of second-wave clones that peaked on day 37.

This clonotype came up a few times. Its target is not known. Trimming cost V 5 bases and J 4 bases; bases outside gene matches: 6. The CDR3 loop spans 15 amino acids. Germline CDR1 LNHNV, CDR2 YYDKDF (reference sequence). Specimen: PBMCs or a T cell subset sorted from them (not recorded which). The genes are TRBV15 and TRBJ2-3; 10 nucleotides match TRBD1. This clonotype was sampled from an adult woman who had mild COVID-19 (a few samples of this study predate the infection). Cell type and time point are not known. Here the CDR3 reads CATSVAGTGADTQYF. The CDR3 nucleotides are TGTGCCACCAGCGTAGCCGGGACAGGGGCAGATACGCAGTATTTT.